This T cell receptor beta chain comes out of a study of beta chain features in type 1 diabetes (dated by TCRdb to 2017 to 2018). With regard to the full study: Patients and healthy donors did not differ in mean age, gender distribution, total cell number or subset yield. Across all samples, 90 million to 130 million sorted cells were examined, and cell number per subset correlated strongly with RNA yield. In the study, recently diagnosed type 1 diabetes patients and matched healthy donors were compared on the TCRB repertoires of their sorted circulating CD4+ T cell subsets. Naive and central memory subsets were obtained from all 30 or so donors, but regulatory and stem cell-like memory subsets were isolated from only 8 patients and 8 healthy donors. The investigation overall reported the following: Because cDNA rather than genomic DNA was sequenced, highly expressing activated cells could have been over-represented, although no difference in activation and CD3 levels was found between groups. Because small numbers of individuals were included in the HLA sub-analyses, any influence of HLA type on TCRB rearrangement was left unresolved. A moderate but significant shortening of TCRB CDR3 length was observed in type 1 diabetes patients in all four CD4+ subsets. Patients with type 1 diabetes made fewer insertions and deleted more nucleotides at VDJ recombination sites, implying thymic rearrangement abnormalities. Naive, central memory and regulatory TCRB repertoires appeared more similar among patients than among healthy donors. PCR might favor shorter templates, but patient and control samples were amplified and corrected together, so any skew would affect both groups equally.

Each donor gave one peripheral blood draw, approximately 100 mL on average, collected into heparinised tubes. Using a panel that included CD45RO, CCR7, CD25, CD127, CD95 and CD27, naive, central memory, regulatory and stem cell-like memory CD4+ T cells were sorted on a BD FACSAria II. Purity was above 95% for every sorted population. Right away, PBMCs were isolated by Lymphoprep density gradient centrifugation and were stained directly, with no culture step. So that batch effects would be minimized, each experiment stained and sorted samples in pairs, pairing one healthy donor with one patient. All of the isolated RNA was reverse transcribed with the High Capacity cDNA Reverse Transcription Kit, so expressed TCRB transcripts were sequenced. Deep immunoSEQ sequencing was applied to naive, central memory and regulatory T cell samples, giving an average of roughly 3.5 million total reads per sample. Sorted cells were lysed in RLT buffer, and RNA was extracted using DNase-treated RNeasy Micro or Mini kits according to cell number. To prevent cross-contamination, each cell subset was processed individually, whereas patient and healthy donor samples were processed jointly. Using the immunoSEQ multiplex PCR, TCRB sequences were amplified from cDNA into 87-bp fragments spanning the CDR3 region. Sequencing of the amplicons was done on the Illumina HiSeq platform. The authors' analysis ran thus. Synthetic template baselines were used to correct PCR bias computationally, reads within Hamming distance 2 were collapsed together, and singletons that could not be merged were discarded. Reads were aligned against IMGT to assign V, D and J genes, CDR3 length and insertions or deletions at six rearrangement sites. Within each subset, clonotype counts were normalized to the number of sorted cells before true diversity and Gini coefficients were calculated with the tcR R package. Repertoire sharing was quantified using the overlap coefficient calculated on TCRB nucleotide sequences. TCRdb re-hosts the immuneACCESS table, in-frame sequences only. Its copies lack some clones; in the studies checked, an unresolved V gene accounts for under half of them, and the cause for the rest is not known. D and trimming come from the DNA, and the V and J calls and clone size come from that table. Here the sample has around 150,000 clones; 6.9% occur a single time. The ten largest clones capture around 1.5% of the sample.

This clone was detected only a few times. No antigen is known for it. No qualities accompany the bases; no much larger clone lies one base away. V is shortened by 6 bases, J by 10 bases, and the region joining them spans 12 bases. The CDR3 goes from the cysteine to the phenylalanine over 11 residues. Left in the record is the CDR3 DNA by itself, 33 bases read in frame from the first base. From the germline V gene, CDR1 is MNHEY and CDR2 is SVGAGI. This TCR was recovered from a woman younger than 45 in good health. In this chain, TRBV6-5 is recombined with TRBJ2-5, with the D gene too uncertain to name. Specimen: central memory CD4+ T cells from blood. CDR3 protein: CASRGDTVQYF. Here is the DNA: TGTGCCAGCAGGGGTGACACGGTCCAGTACTTC.